These 23 T cell receptor beta chains were sequenced from one sample in a study of CD8 T cells in Susac syndrome (dated by TCRdb to about 2019). Libraries came from the immunoSEQ multiplex PCR assay. RNA was extracted with the RNeasy kit and about 0.5 to 1 ug was reverse transcribed using random hexamers. TCRdb reworked the public reads: Q25 trimming with fastp, MiXCR clone assembly, productive beta chains retained. Rows with a matching CDR3 protein are joined into one entry that keeps the most common DNA and genes. This sample is represented by around 150,000 distinct CDR3 sequences; 80% to 95% of them were singletons. The ten largest clones represent around 0.13% of the sample. The specimen sequenced was CD4+ T cells from PBMCs. The source is a human donor in good health.

The chain couples TRBV20-1 to TRBJ1-1, with D tentatively TRBD1 (5 bases). Germline values: CDR1 DFQATT, CDR2 SNEGSKA (reference sequence). The V end lost 3 bases, the J end lost 0 bases, and 11 bases lay between the germline ends. This CDR3 is 14 amino acids long. The CDR3 bases are TGCAGTGCTAGGGGCGGGGCGGTGAACACTGAAGCTTTCTTT. Its protein is CSARGGAVNTEAFF.

V and J are TRBV18 and TRBJ1-3, with D maybe TRBD1 (5 bases). Germline V lookup: CDR1 KGHSH, CDR2 LQKENI. V lost 1 base, J lost 2 bases, and 18 bases lay in between. The CDR3 has 18 residues. CDR3 region: CASSPRGGGVGAGNTIYF. The CDR3 DNA sequence: TGTGCCAGCTCACCACGCGGGGGAGGAGTAGGAGCTGGAAACACCATATATTTT.

This clonotype was detected once. This rearrangement joins TRBV3-1 to TRBJ1-1, with D perhaps TRBD1 (6 bases). The germline V and J ends were trimmed by 1 base and 7 bases, with 16 bases remaining between them. The CDR3 has 15 amino acids. CDR1 is LGHDT and CDR2 is YNNKEL in the germline V gene (reference sequence). In DNA form, the CDR3 reads TGTGCCAGCAGCCAAGGTGGAGGGGGGCAAGATGAAGCTTTCTTT. Translated, it gives CASSQGGGGQDEAFF.

The chain employs TRBV9 and TRBJ1-3; D is perhaps TRBD1 (6 bases). Germline CDR1 and CDR2: SGDLS and YYNGEE. V lost 1 base, J lost 3 bases, and 8 bases lay in between. CDR3 length: 14 residues. The CDR3 DNA follows: TGTGCCAGCAGCGTATTCAGGGGTGGAAACACCATATATTTT. Protein sequence: CASSVFRGGNTIYF.

The chain couples TRBV7-9 to TRBJ1-1; 9 bases match TRBD1. The trim removed 5 bases at V and 6 bases at J, leaving 16 bases unmatched. This CDR3 has 17 residues. Germline CDR1 SEHNR, CDR2 FQNEAQ (reference sequence). The DNA of the CDR3 is TGTGCCAGCAGCCAAGGGACAGGGTCGACCTTGACCGCTGAAGCTTTCTTT. Protein sequence: CASSQGTGSTLTAEAFF.

The genes are TRBV5-1 and TRBJ2-4; perhaps TRBD1 as D (5 bases). Germline V CDR1 and CDR2: SGHRS, YFSETQ. Trimming removed 0 bases from V and 8 bases from J, with 9 bases in between. This CDR3 is 13 amino acids long. CDR3 loop: CASSLDSGYIQYF. The CDR3 DNA reads as TGCGCCAGCAGCTTGGATTCAGGGTACATTCAGTACTTC.

The chain links TRBV7-2 to TRBJ1-2; possibly TRBD1 for D (5 bases). Per germline, CDR1 SGHTA and CDR2 FQGNSA. The CDR3 runs to 13 residues. V was clipped by 3 bases and J by 2 bases, with 7 bases between them. The CDR3 bases are TGTGCCAGCAGCTTCAGGGTGAACTATGGCTACACCTTC. As protein: CASSFRVNYGYTF. Looking up the rest from reference TRBV7-2 and TRBJ1-2 gives the full variable domain: GAGVSQSPSNKVTEKGKDVELRCDPISGHTALYWYRQSLGQGLEFLIYFQGNSAPDKSGLPSDRFSAERTGGSVSTLTIQRTQQEDSAVYLCASSFRVNYGYTFGSGTRLTVV.

The chain employs TRBV7-9 and TRBJ2-2; the match to TRBD1 covers 9 bases. The CDR3 is 15 amino acids. The J segment lost 7 bases and the V segment lost 5 bases, leaving 8 bases of the junction unmatched. The V gene's germline CDR1 is SEHNR and CDR2 FQNEAQ (reference sequence). CDR3 coding DNA: TGTGCCAGCAGCCCGAGGACAGGGGAAGGCGGGGAGCTGTTTTTT. Amino acid sequence: CASSPRTGEGGELFF.

The chain links TRBV10-3 to TRBJ2-5; D is unresolved. The CDR3 length is 11 residues. The V end lost 6 bases, the J end lost 5 bases, and 7 bases lay between the germline ends. Per the germline V gene, CDR1 is ENHRY and CDR2 is SYGVKD. The CDR3: CAIRASETQYF. CDR3 DNA sequence: TGTGCCATCAGGGCGTCGGAGACCCAGTACTTC.

V and J are TRBV11-2 and TRBJ2-2; D gene ambiguous. This CDR3 has 15 residues. V was trimmed by 5 bases and J by 6 bases, leaving 16 bases between them. Germline V gene sequence: CDR1 SGHAT, CDR2 FQNNGV. The DNA of the CDR3 is TGTGCCAGCAGCCCCGCGACGGCAGACGCCGGGGAGCTGTTTTTT. Translated: CASSPATADAGELFF.

The chain employs TRBV7-2 and TRBJ2-5; D unclear. Per the germline V gene, CDR1 is SGHTA and CDR2 is FQGNSA. The CDR3 runs to 13 residues. The V and J ends lost 3 bases and 5 bases respectively, with 10 bases between them. As DNA, the CDR3 is TGTGCCAGCAGCTTCCAATCTGACGAGACCCAGTACTTC. This translates into CASSFQSDETQYF.

The gene calls are TRBV27 and TRBJ1-6; 9 positions agree with TRBD1. Germline CDR1 and CDR2: MNHEY and SMNVEV (reference sequence). The trim removed 5 bases at V and 7 bases at J, leaving 12 bases unmatched. This CDR3 comprises 17 residues. The CDR3 sequence: CASSLTSGTGYNSPLHF. The CDR3 nucleotides are TGTGCCAGCAGTCTAACGTCCGGGACAGGGTACAATTCACCCCTCCACTTT.

This clonotype was counted a single time. The V gene is TRBV19, the J gene TRBJ2-1, with 11 bases identical to TRBD2. After removal of 5 bases from V and 8 bases from J, the junction contained 11 bases not matched to a gene. Germline lookup yields CDR1 LNHDA and CDR2 SQIVND (reference sequence). The CDR3 length is 16 residues. CDR3 DNA sequence: TGTGCCAGTAGTTTCCAGACTAGCGGGGTGGGCGATGAGCAGTTCTTC. Translated: CASSFQTSGVGDEQFF.

The chain is built from TRBV18 and TRBJ2-5, with D tentatively TRBD2 (5 bases). CDR1 KGHSH and CDR2 LQKENI come from the germline V gene. The CDR3 spans 13 residues. With 5 bases removed from V and 1 base from J, the gap between germline ends came to 8 bases. The CDR3 DNA reads as TGTGCCAGCTCAGAGGACTTCCAAGAGACCCAGTACTTC. Protein product: CASSEDFQETQYF.

The chain has TRBV7-9 and TRBJ1-3; 8 bases line up with TRBD1. The CDR3 runs 17 residues. The V gene end was trimmed by 5 bases and the J gene end by 2 bases; junction bases not matched to a gene: 11. Germline CDR1 SEHNR, CDR2 FQNEAQ (reference sequence). CDR3 coding DNA: TGTGCCAGCAGCCTCGGGCCCGTGGACAGGGCTGGAAACACCATATATTTT. Protein sequence: CASSLGPVDRAGNTIYF.

This chain links TRBV29-1 with TRBJ2-7, with D tentatively TRBD2 (5 bases). The CDR3 contains 13 residues. Trimming removed 6 bases from V and 7 bases from J, with 19 bases in between. The germline gives CDR1 SQVTM, CDR2 ANQGSEA. DNA of the CDR3: TGCAGCGTCCTTCGAGGGCTTAGTCGGGAGCAGTACTTC. Its translation is CSVLRGLSREQYF.

The gene calls are TRBV20-1 and TRBJ1-1; 12 nucleotides agree with TRBD1. Germline CDR1 and CDR2: DFQATT and SNEGSKA (reference sequence). This CDR3 comprises 13 residues. The V segment lost 5 bases and the J segment 6 bases; nucleotides outside the gene matches: 4. DNA of the CDR3: TGCAGTGCTCCGGGACAGGGGGCCCCTGAAGCTTTCTTT. Translating gives CSAPGQGAPEAFF.

This chain connects TRBV20-1 to TRBJ1-4, with no clear D. CDR1 is DFQATT and CDR2 is SNEGSKA in the germline V gene (reference sequence). This CDR3 spans 13 amino acids. With 3 bases removed from V and 3 bases from J, the gap between germline ends came to 8 bases. The CDR3 region is CSARMIPNEKLFF. The CDR3 bases are TGCAGTGCTAGGATGATTCCTAATGAAAAACTGTTTTTT.

The V and J genes are TRBV29-1 and TRBJ1-1; the match to TRBD1 covers 10 bases. With V trimmed by 6 bases and J by 4 bases, 5 bases remained unmatched. CDR1 is SQVTM and CDR2 is ANQGSEA in the germline V gene. This CDR3 contains 13 residues. The CDR3 protein is CSVPGTGATEAFF. The CDR3 nucleotides are TGCAGCGTCCCCGGGACAGGGGCCACTGAAGCTTTCTTT.

The gene calls are TRBV4-1 and TRBJ2-3; 7 bases are shared with TRBD2. The germline gives CDR1 MGHRA, CDR2 YSYEKL. The junction had 6 bases not matched to a gene; V was cut back by 0 bases and J by 3 bases. The CDR3 sequence is 16 residues long. In DNA, the CDR3 is TGCGCCAGCAGCCAAGACCGCGGGGGATTGACAGATACGCAGTATTTT. Amino acids: CASSQDRGGLTDTQYF.

The rearrangement uses TRBV12-3 or TRBV12-4 and TRBJ2-7, with 7 bases identical to TRBD2. The CDR3 consists of 14 residues. With V trimmed by 6 bases and J by 0 bases, 5 bases remained unmatched. The CDR3 DNA sequence: TGTGCCAGCAGCCCAGCGGGGAGCTCCTACGAGCAGTACTTC. Translated, it gives CASSPAGSSYEQYF.

This chain uses TRBV7-2 with TRBJ2-1; TRBD2 agrees at 10 bases. The junction had 8 bases not matched to a gene; V was cut back by 5 bases and J by 4 bases. Germline V gives CDR1 SGHTA, CDR2 FQGNSA. The CDR3 sequence is 16 residues long. This CDR3 is CASSPDPGLAYNEQFF. In DNA, the CDR3 is TGTGCCAGCAGCCCCGACCCGGGACTAGCGTACAATGAGCAGTTCTTC.

This sequence joins TRBV6-5 and TRBJ1-3, with unresolved D. The CDR3 consists of 15 residues. The germline CDR1 and CDR2 sequences are MNHEY and SVGAGI. The V and J ends lost 0 bases and 0 bases respectively, with 6 bases between them. As DNA, the CDR3 is TGTGCCAGCAGTTACTCGCCCCTCTCTGGAAACACCATATATTTT. Amino acid sequence: CASSYSPLSGNTIYF.